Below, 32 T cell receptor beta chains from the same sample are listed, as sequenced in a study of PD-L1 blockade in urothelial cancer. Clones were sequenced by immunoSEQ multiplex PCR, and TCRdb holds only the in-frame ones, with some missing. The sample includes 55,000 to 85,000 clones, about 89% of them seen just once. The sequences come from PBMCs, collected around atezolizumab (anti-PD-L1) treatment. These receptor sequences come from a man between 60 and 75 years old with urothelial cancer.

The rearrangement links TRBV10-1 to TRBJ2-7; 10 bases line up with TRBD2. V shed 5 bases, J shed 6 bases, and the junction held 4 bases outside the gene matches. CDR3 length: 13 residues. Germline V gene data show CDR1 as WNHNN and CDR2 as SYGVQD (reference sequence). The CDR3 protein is CASSFSGRLEQYF. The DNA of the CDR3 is TGCGCCAGCAGTTTTAGCGGGAGGCTCGAGCAGTACTTC.

The CDR3 sequence is CASSYYGGAYEQYF. The CDR3 coding sequence is TGTGCCAGCAGCTACTACGGTGGGGCTTACGAGCAGTACTTC. The chain employs TRBV11-2 and TRBJ2-7, with D possibly TRBD1 on 5 matching bases. The CDR3 covers 14 residues. The germline V and J ends were trimmed by 4 bases and 4 bases, with 14 bases remaining between them. From germline, CDR1 is SGHAT and CDR2 FQNNGV.

In DNA form, the CDR3 reads TGTGCCAGCAGCTTGGCCCCTAGCGGGGGGTCCTACGAGCAGTACTTC. The encoded protein is CASSLAPSGGSYEQYF. The rearrangement uses TRBV5-5 and TRBJ2-7; 11 bases are shared with TRBD2. CDR1 and CDR2 from the germline V gene are SGHKS and YYEKEE (reference sequence). Trimming cost V 0 bases and J 1 base; bases outside gene matches: 3. This CDR3 contains 16 residues.

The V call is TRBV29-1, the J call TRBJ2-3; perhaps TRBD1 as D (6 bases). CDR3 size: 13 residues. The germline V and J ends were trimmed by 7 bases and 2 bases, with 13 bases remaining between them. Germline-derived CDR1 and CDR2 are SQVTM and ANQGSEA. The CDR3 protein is CSGKQGNTDTQYF. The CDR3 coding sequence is TGCAGCGGGAAACAGGGCAACACAGATACGCAGTATTTT.

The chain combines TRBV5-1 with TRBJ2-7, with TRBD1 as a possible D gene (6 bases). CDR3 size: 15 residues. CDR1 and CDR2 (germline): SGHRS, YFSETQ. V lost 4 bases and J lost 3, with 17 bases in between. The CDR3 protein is CASSLGRGHLYEQYF. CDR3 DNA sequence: TGCGCCAGCAGCCTGGGCAGGGGACATCTCTACGAGCAGTACTTC.

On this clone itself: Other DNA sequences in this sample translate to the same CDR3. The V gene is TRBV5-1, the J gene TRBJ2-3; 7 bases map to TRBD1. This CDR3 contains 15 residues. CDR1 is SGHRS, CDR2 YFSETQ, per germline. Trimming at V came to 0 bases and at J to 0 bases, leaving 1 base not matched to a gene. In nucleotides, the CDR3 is TGCGCCAGCAGCTTGGAGGGGGCCAGCACAGATACGCAGTATTTT. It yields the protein CASSLEGASTDTQYF.

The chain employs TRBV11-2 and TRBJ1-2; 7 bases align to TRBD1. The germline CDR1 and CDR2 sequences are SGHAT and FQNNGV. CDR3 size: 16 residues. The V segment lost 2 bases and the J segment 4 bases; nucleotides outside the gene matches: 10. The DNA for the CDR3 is TGTGCCAGCAGCTTATCATCCGGGACAGCTCCCTATGGCTACACCTTC. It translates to CASSLSSGTAPYGYTF.

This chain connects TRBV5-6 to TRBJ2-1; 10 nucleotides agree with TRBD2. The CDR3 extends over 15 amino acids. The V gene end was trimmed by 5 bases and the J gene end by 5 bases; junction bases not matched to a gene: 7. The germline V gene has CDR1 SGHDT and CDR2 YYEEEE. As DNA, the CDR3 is TGTGCCAGCAGTCACGGACTAGCGGATAACAATGAGCAGTTCTTC. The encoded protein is CASSHGLADNNEQFF.

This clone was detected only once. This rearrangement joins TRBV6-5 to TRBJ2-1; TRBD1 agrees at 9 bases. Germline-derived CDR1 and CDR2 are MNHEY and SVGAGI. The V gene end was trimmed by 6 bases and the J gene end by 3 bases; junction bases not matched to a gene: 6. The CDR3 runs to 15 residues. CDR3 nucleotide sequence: TGTGCCAGCAGCCTCGGACAGGGGTACTACAATGAGCAGTTCTTC. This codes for CASSLGQGYYNEQFF.

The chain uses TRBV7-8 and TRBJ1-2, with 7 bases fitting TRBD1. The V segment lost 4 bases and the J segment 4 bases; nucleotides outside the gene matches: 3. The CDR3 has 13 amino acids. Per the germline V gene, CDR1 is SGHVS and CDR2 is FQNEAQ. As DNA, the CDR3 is TGTGCCAGCAGCTCGACAGGGACCTATGGCTACACCTTC. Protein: CASSSTGTYGYTF. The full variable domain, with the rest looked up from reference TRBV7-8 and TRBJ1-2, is GAGVSQSPRYKVAKRGQDVALRCDPISGHVSLFWYQQALGQGPEFLTYFQNEAQLDKSGLPSDRFFAERPEGSVSTLKIQRTQQEDSAVYLCASSSTGTYGYTFGSGTRLTVV.

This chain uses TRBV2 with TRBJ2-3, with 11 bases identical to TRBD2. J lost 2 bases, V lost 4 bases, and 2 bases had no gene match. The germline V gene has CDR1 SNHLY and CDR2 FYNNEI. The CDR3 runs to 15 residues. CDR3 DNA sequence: TGTGCCAGCAGTGTGACTAGCGGGGTCACAGATACGCAGTATTTT. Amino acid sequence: CASSVTSGVTDTQYF.

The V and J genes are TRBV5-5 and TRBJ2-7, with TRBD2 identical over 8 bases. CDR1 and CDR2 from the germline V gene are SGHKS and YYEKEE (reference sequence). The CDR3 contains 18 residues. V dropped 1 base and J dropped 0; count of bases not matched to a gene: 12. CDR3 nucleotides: TGTGCCAGCAGCTTGAGAACTTGGCGGGAGGCCCGCTCCTACGAGCAGTACTTC. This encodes CASSLRTWREARSYEQYF.

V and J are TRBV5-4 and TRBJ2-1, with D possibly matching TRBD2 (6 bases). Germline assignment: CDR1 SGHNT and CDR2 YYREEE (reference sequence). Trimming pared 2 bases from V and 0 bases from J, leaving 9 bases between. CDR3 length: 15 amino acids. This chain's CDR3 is CASSFGGSSYNEQFF. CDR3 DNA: TGTGCCAGCAGCTTTGGAGGGAGCTCCTACAATGAGCAGTTCTTC.

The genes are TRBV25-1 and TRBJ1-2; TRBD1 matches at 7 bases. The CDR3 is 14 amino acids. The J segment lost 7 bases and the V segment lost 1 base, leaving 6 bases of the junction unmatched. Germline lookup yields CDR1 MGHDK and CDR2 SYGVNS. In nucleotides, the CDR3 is TGTGCCAGCAGTGAATCCGAGGGGGCGCGTGGCTACACCTTC. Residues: CASSESEGARGYTF.

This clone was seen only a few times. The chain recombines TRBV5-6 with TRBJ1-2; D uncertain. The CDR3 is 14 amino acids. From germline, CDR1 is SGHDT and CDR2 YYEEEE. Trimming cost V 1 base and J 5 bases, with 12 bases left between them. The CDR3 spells CASSLPGVEYGYTF. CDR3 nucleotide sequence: TGTGCCAGCAGCTTGCCGGGAGTTGAGTATGGCTACACCTTC.

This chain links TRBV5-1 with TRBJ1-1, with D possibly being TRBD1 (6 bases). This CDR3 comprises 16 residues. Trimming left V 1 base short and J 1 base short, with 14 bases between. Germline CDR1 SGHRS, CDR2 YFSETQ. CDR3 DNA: TGCGCCAGCAGCTTGACCCTGGGGGACAAGAACACTGAAGCTTTCTTT. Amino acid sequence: CASSLTLGDKNTEAFF.

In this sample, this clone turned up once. CDR3 in amino acids: CASSYGVSNQPQHF. CDR3 bases: TGTGCCAGCAGTTACGGAGTTAGCAATCAGCCCCAGCATTTT. The chain uses TRBV6-6 and TRBJ1-5; D not resolved. Germline V CDR1 and CDR2: MNHNY, SVGAGI (reference sequence). With 2 bases removed from V and 0 bases from J, the gap between germline ends came to 5 bases. The CDR3 totals 14 residues.

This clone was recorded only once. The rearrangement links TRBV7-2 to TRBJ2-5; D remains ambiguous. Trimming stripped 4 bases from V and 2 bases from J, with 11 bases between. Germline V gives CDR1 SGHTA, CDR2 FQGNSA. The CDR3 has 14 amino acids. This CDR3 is CASSSSVNQETQYF. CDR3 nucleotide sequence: TGTGCCAGCAGCTCGAGTGTTAATCAAGAGACCCAGTACTTC.

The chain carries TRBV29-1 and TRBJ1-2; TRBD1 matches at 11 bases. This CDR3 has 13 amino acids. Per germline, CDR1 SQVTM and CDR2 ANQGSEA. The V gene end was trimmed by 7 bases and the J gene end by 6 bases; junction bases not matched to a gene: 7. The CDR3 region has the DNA TGCAGCGGATCTCGGACAGGGGGCGATGGCTACACCTTC. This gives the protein CSGSRTGGDGYTF.

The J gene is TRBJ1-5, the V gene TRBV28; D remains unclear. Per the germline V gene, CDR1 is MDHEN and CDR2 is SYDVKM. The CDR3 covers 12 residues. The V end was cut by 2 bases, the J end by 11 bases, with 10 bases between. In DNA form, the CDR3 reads TGTGCCAGCAGTTTAATACACAGTACCCAGCATTTT. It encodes CASSLIHSTQHF. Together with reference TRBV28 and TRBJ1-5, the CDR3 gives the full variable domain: DVKVTQSSRYLVKRTGEKVFLECVQDMDHENMFWYRQDPGLGLRLIYFSYDVKMKEKGDIPEGYSVSREKKERFSLILESASTNQTSMYLCASSLIHSTQHFGDGTRLSIL.

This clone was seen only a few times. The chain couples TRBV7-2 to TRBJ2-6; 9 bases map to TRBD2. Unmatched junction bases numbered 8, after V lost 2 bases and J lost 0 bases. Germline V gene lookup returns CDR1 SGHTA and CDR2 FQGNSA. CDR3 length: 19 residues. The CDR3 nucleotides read TGTGCCAGCAGCTTACCTCGAGGAGCGGGGGGCTCTGGGGCCAACGTCCTGACTTTC. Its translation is CASSLPRGAGGSGANVLTF.

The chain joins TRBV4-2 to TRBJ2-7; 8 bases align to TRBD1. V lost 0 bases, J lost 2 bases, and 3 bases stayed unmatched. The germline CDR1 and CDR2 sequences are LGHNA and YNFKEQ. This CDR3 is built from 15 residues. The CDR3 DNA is TGTGCCAGCAGCCAAGACCAGGGGGCGGCCTACGAGCAGTACTTC. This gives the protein CASSQDQGAAYEQYF.

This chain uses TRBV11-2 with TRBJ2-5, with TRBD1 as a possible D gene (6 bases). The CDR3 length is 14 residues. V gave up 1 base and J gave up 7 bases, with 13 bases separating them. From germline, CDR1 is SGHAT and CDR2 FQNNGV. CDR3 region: CASSLVGRGGTQYF. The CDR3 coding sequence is TGTGCCAGCAGCTTAGTAGGCAGGGGTGGGACCCAGTACTTC. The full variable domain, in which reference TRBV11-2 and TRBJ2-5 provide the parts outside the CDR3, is EAGVAQSPRYKIIEKRQSVAFWCNPISGHATLYWYQQILGQGPKLLIQFQNNGVVDDSQLPKDRFSAERLKGVDSTLKIQPAKLEDSAVYLCASSLVGRGGTQYFGPGTRLLVL.

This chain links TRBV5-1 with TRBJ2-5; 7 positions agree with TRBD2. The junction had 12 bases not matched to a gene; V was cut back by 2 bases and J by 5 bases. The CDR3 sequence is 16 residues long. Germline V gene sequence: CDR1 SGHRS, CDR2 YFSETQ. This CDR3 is CASSLGSLAEMETQYF. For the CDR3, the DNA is TGCGCCAGCAGCTTAGGGAGCCTAGCGGAGATGGAGACCCAGTACTTC.

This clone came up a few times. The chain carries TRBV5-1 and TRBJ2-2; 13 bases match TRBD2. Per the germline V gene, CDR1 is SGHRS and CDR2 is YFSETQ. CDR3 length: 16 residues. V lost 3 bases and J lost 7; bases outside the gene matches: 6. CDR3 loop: CASSSTSGRAGGELFF. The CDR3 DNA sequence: TGCGCCAGCAGCTCTACTAGCGGGAGGGCCGGCGGGGAGCTGTTTTTT.

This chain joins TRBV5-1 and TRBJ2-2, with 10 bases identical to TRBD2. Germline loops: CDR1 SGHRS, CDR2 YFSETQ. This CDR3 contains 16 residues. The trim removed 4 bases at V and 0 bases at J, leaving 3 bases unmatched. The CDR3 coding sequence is TGCGCCAGCAGCGTTACTAGCGGGACGAACACCGGGGAGCTGTTTTTT. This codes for CASSVTSGTNTGELFF.

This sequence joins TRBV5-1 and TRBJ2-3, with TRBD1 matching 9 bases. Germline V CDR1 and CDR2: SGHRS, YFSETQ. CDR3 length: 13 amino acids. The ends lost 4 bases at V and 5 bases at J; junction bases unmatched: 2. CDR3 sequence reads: CASSVTGGDTQYF. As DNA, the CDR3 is TGCGCCAGCAGCGTGACAGGGGGAGATACGCAGTATTTT.

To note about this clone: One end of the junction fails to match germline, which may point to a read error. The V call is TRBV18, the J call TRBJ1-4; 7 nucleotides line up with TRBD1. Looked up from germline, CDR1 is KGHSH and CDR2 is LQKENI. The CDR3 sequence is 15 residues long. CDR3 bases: TGTGCCAGCTCAACACCTCAGGGGGTTCGAGAAAAACTGTTTTTT. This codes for CASSTPQGVREKLFF. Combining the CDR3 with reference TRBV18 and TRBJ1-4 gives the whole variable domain NAGVMQNPRHLVRRRGQEARLRCSPMKGHSHVYWYRQLPEEGLKFMVYLQKENIIDESGMPKERFSAEFPKEGPSILRIQQVVRGDSAAYFCASSTPQGVREKLFFGSGTQLSVL.

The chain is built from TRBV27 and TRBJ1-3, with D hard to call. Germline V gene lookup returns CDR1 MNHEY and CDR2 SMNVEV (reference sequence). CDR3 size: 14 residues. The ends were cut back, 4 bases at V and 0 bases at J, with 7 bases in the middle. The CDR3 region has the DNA TGTGCCAGCAGTTCTTCTAGCTCTGGAAACACCATATATTTT. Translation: CASSSSSSGNTIYF.

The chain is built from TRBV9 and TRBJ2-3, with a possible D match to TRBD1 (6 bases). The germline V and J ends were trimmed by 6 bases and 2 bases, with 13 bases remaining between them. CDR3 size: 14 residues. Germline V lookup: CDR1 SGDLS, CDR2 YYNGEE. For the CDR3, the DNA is TGTGCCAGCAAAGAAGGGGGTCACACAGATACGCAGTATTTT. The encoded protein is CASKEGGHTDTQYF. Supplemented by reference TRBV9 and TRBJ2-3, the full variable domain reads DSGVTQTPKHLITATGQRVTLRCSPRSGDLSVYWYQQSLDQGLQFLIQYYNGEERAKGNILERFSAQQFPDLHSELNLSSLELGDSALYFCASKEGGHTDTQYFGPGTRLTVL.

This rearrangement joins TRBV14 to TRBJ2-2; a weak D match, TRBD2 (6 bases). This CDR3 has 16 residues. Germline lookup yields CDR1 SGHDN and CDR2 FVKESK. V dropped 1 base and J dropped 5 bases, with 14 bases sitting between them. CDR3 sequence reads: CASSQVAGQITGELFF. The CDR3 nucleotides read TGTGCCAGCAGCCAAGTCGCGGGGCAGATTACCGGGGAGCTGTTTTTT.

The chain's CDR3 is CASSTVQGTNTEAFF. The CDR3 DNA reads TGTGCCAGCAGTACCGTACAGGGGACGAACACTGAAGCTTTCTTT. The chain couples TRBV27 to TRBJ1-1; 7 bases map to TRBD1. The CDR3 loop spans 15 amino acids. Germline lookup yields CDR1 MNHEY and CDR2 SMNVEV (reference sequence). The J segment lost 1 base and the V segment lost 5 bases, leaving 7 bases of the junction unmatched.